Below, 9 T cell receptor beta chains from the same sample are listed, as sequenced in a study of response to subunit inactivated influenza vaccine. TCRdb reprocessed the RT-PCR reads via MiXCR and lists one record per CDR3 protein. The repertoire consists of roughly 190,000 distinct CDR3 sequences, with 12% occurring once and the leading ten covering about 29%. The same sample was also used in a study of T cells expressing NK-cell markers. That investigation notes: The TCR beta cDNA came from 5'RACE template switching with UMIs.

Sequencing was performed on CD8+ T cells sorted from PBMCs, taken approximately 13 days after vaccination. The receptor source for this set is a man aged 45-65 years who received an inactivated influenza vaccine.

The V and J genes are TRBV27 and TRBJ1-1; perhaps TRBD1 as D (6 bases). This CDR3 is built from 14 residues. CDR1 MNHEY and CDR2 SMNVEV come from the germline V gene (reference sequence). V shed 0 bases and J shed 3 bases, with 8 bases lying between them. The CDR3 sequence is CASSLSGGYTEAFF. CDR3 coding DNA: TGTGCCAGCAGTTTATCGGGGGGCTACACTGAAGCTTTCTTT.

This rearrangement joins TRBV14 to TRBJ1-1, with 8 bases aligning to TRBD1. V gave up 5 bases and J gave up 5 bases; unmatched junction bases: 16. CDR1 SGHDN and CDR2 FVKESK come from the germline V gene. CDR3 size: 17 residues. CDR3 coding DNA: TGTGCCAGCAGCATACGACAGGGGAGGGGGACGGGGACTGAAGCTTTCTTT. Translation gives CASSIRQGRGTGTEAFF.

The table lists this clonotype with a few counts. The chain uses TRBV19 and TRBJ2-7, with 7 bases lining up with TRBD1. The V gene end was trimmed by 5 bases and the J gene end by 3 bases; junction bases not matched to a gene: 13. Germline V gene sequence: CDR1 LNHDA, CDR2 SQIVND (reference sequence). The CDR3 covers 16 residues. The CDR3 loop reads CASSPPRQGTFYEQYF. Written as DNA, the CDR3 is TGTGCCAGTAGTCCCCCCCGACAGGGCACATTCTACGAGCAGTACTTC.

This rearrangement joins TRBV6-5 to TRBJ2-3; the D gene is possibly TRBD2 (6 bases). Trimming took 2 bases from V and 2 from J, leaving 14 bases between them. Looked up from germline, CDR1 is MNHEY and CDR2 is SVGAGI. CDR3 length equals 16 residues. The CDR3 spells CASSYPPRELTDTQYF. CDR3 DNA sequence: TGTGCCAGCAGTTACCCGCCACGGGAGCTCACAGATACGCAGTATTTT.

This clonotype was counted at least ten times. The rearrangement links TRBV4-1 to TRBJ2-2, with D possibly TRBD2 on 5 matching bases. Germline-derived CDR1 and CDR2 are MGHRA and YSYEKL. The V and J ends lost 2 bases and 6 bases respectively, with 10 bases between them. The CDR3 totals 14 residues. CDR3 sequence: CASSQMLGAGELFF. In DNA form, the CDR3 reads TGCGCCAGCAGCCAAATGTTGGGAGCCGGGGAGCTGTTTTTT.

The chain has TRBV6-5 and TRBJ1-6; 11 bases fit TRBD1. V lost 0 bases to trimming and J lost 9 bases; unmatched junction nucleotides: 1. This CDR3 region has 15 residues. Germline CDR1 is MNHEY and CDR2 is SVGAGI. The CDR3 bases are TGTGCCAGCAGTTACTCGGGGACAGGGGGTTCACCCCTCCACTTT. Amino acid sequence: CASSYSGTGGSPLHF.

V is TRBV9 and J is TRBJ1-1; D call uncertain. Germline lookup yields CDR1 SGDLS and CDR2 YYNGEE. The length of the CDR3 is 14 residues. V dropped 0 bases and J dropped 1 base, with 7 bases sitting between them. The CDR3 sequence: CASSVEGENTEAFF. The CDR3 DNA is TGTGCCAGCAGCGTAGAAGGCGAGAACACTGAAGCTTTCTTT.

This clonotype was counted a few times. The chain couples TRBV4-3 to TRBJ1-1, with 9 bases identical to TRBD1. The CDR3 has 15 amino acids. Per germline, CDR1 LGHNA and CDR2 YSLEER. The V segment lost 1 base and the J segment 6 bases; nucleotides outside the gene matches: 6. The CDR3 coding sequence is TGCGCCAGCAGCCAAGTCACAGGGGGCGTCGCTGAAGCTTTCTTT. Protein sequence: CASSQVTGGVAEAFF.

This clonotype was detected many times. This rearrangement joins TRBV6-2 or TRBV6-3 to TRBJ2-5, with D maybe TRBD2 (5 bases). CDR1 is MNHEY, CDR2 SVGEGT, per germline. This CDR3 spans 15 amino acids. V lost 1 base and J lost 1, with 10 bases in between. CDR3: CASSYYSEVQETQYF. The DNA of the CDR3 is TGTGCCAGCAGTTACTATTCGGAGGTCCAAGAGACCCAGTACTTC.